This T cell receptor beta chain was captured in a study of cytomegalovirus exposure and HLA in healthy donors. Study overall: T cells numbering around 190 million yielded some 100 million unique TCR beta sequences in an earlier analysis.

Germline V gives CDR1 SGHDT, CDR2 YYEEEE. The CDR3 loop spans 12 amino acids. V trimming: 4 bases; J trimming: 7 bases; junction bases outside the gene matches: 3. A remark on this clone: Its antigen is not identified.

General study findings and limits: The availability of immune exposure information extended only to CMV serostatus. For TCR beta chains, V- and J-gene trimming was later linked to a missense DCLRE1C variant.

Primers included in the PCR were 60 Vbeta and 13 Jbeta primers. Sequenced by immunoSEQ multiplex PCR; TCRdb stores in-frame clones only, minus some. Its table lists approximately 37,000 clones. The sample taken for sequencing was PBMCs. This clonotype was sampled from a human donor in good health. This rearrangement joins TRBV5-6 to TRBJ1-2; 8 bases align to TRBD1. In DNA, the CDR3 is TGTGCCAGCAGCATAGACAGGGGTGGCTACACCTTC. Amino acids: CASSIDRGGYTF.